A selection of T cell receptor beta chains follows, all from one sample in a study of regulatory T cells in long-lasting Graves disease. TCRdb re-called the multiplex PCR reads with MiXCR, one entry per CDR3 protein. The sample has around 450,000 distinct CDR3 sequences; 20% to 25% are singletons. The starting material was peripheral blood mononuclear cells (PBMCs), obtained when the disease was refractory, from a patient treated with antithyroid drugs. These TCRs come from a female donor with Graves disease. Each CDR3 is given without its conserved first and last residue. The order of the fields is CDR3 protein, V gene, clone size. Not all rows give a size; the values are once, few, many and, for expanded clones, a class.

ASSINTDTEAF	TRBV28	many
ASREGVGTEAF	TRBV25-1	-
ASSLKPPGAQPQH	TRBV11-3	-
ASSVSGRNTDTQY	TRBV28	-
SVVSSYEQY	TRBV29-1	-
ATRQGEGYEQY	TRBV19	few
ASSERKDSTGELF	TRBV6-1	few
ATSDSDRTQY	TRBV24-1	many
ASGGQGSNSPLH	TRBV5-4	-
ASSLRDRDGYT	TRBV5-4	-
ASSEYGDQETQY	TRBV25-1	few
ASSQSGEQY	TRBV3-1	many
ASSVLSGGSTDTQY	TRBV28	few
ASSSPDRGNSPLH	TRBV28	many
ASSSTGGMNEQF	TRBV9	-
ASSPTGGLMNTEAF	TRBV11-2	few
ASSLDWGNYGYT	TRBV11-2	many
AWSVIGGSSGYT	TRBV30	-
SVGEGDTEAF	TRBV29-1	many
ASSQYGTGELF	TRBV16	-
ASSPGTGRNQPQH	TRBV27	-
ASSSPEKSPGGYT	TRBV7-9	-
ASSLLRDRGSDQPQH	TRBV5-6	few
ASSLQGTKNIQY	TRBV5-6	-
ASSIGRGRTEAF	TRBV19	few
ASSMSLLRTSGYNEQF	TRBV28	-
ASRQPGLGDEKLF	TRBV6-1	-
ASSMRDRKNTEAF	TRBV19	-
ASSYGQGVSGYT	TRBV6-5	few
ASSAREGGRETQY	TRBV6-1	many
ASSEGASGTYEQY	TRBV2	many
ASSLGVGEAF	TRBV7-9	-
SVSGGQGVGGTEAF	TRBV29-1	few
ASSRLQGLEETQY	TRBV18	few
ASSPPDGLSLH	TRBV7-8	many
ASSMLADYEQY	TRBV19	-
ASRTPTGTSETYEQY	TRBV27	many
ASSFAPGETYEQY	TRBV11-2	few
ASSFSGKWTDTQY	TRBV5-1	-
ASSPLQLKNTEAF	TRBV19	-